The clone carrying this T cell receptor (beta chain) has a handful of counts. Its antigen remains unknown. The sample originates from a study of beta chain features in type 1 diabetes. Whole-study findings and limits: When VDJ junctions were examined, type 1 diabetes patients showed fewer insertions and more deletions.

Expressed TCRB transcripts got sequenced, as all isolated RNA was reverse transcribed. Clones were read by immunoSEQ multiplex PCR, and TCRdb kept only the in-frame ones, dropping some. The sample holds hundreds of thousands of clones, about 12% seen once. CDR3 size: 15 residues. Trimming at V came to 2 bases and at J to 8 bases, leaving 5 bases not matched to a gene. CDR1 KGHSH and CDR2 LQKENI come from the germline V gene. The sequence came from a man between 18 and 29 years old in good health. This chain uses TRBV18 with TRBJ2-1; 11 nucleotides match TRBD2. The sample comprised naive CD4+ T cells from blood. CDR3 region: CASSPASGRWDEQFF. The CDR3 DNA reads TGTGCCAGCTCACCAGCTAGCGGGAGGTGGGATGAGCAGTTCTTC.